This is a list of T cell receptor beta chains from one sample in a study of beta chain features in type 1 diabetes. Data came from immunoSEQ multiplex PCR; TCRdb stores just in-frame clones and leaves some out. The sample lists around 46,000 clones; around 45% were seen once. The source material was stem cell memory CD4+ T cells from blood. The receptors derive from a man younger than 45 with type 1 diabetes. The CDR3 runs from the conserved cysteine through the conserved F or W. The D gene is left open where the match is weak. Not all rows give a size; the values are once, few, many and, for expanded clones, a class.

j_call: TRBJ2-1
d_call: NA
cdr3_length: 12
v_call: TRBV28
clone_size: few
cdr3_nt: TGTGCCAGCAGTTTGGATAGACAGGAGCAGTTCTTC
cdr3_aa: CASSLDRQEQFF

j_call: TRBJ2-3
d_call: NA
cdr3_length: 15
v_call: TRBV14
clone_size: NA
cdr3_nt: TGTGCCAGCAGCCACGGCGCGGCGTACACAGATACGCAGTATTTT
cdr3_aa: CASSHGAAYTDTQYF

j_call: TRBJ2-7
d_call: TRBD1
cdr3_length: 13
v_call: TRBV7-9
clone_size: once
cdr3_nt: TGTGCCAGCAGCCAAATTGGGACAGACGAGCAGTACTTC
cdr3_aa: CASSQIGTDEQYF

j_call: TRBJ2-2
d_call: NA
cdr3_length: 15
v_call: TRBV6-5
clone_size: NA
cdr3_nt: TGTGCCAGCAGTTTAACGGGGGTCGGGCCCGGGGAGCTGTTTTTT
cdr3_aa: CASSLTGVGPGELFF

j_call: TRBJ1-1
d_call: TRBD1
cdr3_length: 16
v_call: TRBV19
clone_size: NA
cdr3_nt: TGTGCCAGTATGTCCCGGACAGGATGGATGAACACTGAAGCTTTCTTT
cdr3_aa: CASMSRTGWMNTEAFF

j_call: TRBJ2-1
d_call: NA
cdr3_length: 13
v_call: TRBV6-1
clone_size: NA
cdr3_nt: TGTGCTTCAGAGGGTGGAGGACACAATGAGCAGTTCTTC
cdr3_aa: CASEGGGHNEQFF

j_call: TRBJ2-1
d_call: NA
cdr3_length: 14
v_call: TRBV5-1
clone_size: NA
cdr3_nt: TGCGCCAGCAGCTTGGGGGGGGCCTACAATGAGCAGTTCTTC
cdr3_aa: CASSLGGAYNEQFF

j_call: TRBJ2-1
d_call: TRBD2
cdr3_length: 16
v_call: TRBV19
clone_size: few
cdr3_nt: TGTGCCAGTAGTACCCTAGGGACTAGCGGGAGTGGTGAGCAGTTCTTC
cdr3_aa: CASSTLGTSGSGEQFF

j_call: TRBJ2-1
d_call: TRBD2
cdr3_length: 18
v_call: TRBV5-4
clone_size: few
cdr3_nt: TGTGCCAGCAGCTTGTACGGCGGGAGGGCTTCCCTTTACAATGAGCAGTTCTTC
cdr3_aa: CASSLYGGRASLYNEQFF

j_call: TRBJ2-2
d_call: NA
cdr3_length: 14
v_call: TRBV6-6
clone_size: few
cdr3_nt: TGTGCCAGCAGTTACTACGGGTTCGGCGGGGAGCTGTTTTTT
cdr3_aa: CASSYYGFGGELFF

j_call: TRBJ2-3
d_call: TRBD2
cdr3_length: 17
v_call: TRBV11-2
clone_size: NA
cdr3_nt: TGTGCCAGCAGCTTAGGCACTTCTAGCGGGAGGACAGATACGCAGTATTTT
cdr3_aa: CASSLGTSSGRTDTQYF

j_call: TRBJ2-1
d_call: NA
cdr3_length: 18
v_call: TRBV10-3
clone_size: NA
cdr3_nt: TGTGCCATCAGTGATCCATCGACAACACAAACCTTCTACAATGAGCAGTTCTTC
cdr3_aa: CAISDPSTTQTFYNEQFF

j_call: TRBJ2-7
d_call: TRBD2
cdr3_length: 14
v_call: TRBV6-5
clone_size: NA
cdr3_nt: TGTGCCAGCAGTTACTCTGGGGGGGTGAACGAGCAGTACTTC
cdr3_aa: CASSYSGGVNEQYF

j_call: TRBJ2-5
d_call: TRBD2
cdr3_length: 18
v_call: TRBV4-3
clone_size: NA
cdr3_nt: TGCGCCAGCAGCCAAAACAGCGTAGCGGGACCAACCCAAGAGACCCAGTACTTC
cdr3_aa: CASSQNSVAGPTQETQYF

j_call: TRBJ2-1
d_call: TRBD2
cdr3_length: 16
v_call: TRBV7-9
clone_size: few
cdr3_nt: TGTGCCAGCAGCTTATTCGGACTAGCGGGACGAGGTGAGCAGTTCTTC
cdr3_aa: CASSLFGLAGRGEQFF

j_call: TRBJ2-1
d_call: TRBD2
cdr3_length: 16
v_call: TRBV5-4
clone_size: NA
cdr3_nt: TGTGCCAGCAGCTTTGTGACTAGCGGGAGAGGGGATGAGCAGTTCTTC
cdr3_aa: CASSFVTSGRGDEQFF

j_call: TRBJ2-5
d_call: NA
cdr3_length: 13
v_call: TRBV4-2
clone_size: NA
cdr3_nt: TGTGCCAGCAGCCTGGGGGCGAGGGATAGGTTGTACTTC
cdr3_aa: CASSLGARDRLYF

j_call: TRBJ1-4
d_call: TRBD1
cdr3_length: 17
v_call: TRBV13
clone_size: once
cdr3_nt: TGTGCCAGCAGCTTACCTCTCCCGGGACAGGGGATCGAAAAACTGTTTTTT
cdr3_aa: CASSLPLPGQGIEKLFF

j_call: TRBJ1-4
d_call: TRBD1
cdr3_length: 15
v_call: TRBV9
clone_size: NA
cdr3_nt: TGTGCCAGCAGCGTGTCGGGGACAGCTAATGAAAAACTGTTTTTT
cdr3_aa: CASSVSGTANEKLFF

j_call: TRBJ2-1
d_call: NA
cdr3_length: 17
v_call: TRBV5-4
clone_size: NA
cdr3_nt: TGTGCCAGCAGCTTGGTAGGTAGCTCAAGGTCCTACAATGAGCAGTTCTTC
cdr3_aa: CASSLVGSSRSYNEQFF

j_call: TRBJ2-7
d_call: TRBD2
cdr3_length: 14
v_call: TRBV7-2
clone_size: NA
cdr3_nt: TGTGCCAGCAGCTTAGGACTAGCGGACTACGAGCAGTACTTC
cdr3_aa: CASSLGLADYEQYF

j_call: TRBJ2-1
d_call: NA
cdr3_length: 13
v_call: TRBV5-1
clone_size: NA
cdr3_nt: TGCGCCAGCAGCTTGGGACTGAACAATGAGCAGTTCTTC
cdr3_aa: CASSLGLNNEQFF

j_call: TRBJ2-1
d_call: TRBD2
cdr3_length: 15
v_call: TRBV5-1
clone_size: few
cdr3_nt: TGCGCCAGCAGCTCGGGTAGCGGGAGGGCCAATGAGCAGTTCTTC
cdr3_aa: CASSSGSGRANEQFF

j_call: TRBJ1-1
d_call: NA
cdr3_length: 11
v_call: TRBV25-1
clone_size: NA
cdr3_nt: TGTGCCAGCAGGACATACACTGAAGCTTTCTTT
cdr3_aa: CASRTYTEAFF

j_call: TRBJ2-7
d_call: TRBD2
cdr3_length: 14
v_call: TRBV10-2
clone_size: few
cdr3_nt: TGCGCCAGCAGGAGCGGGAGTTGGGTCCACGAGCAGTACTTC
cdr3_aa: CASRSGSWVHEQYF

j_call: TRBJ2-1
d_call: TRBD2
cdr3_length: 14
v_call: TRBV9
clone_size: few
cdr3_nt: TGTGCCAGCAGCGTAGCTCGGGAGGTAAATGAGCAGTTCTTC
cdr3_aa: CASSVAREVNEQFF

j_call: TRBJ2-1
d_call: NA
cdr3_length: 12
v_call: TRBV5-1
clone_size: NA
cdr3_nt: TGCGCCAGCAGCCTCGGACAGCCCGGCCAGTTCTTC
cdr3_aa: CASSLGQPGQFF

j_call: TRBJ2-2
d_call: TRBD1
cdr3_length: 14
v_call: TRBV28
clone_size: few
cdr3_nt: TGTGCCAGCAGCCAGACAGGGTTGGCCGGGGAGCTGTTTTTT
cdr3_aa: CASSQTGLAGELFF

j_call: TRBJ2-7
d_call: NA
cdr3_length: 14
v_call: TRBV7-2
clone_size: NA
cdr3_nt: TGTGCCAGCAGGGTAGGTGGGGCATCCTACGAGCAGTACTTC
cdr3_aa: CASRVGGASYEQYF

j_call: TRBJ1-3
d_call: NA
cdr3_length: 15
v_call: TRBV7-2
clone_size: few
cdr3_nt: TGTGCCAGCAGGAGGGACTTAAGCTCTGGAAACACCATATATTTT
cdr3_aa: CASRRDLSSGNTIYF

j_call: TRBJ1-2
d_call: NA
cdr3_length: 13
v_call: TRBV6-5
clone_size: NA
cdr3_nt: TGTGCCACCAGGGAGGTTGACAACTATGGCTACACCTTC
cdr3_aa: CATREVDNYGYTF

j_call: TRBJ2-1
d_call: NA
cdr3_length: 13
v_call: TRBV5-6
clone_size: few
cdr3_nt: TGTGCCAGCAGCTTTTCTACGTACAATGAGCAGTTCTTC
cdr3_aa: CASSFSTYNEQFF

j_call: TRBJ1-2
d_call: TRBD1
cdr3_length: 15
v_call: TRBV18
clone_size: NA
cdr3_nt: TGTGCCAGCTCACCTGGACAGGGCAGGGGCTATGGCTACACCTTC
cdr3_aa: CASSPGQGRGYGYTF

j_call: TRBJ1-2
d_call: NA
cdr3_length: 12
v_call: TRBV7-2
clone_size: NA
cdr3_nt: TGTGCCAGCAGCTTAAGGAGGGATGGCTACACCTTC
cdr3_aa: CASSLRRDGYTF

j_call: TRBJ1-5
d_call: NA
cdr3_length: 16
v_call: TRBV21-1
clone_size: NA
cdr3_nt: TGTGCCAGCAACCTGTTAAGGGGGCTGGGGAATCAGCCCCAGCATTTT
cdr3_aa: CASNLLRGLGNQPQHF

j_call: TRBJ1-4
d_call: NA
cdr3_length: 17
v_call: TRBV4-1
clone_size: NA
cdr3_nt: TGCGCCAGCAGCCAAGATCTGGCCTCATATGTTGCTGAAAAACTGTTTTTT
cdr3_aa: CASSQDLASYVAEKLFF

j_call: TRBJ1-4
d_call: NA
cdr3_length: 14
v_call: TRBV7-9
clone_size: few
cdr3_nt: TGTGCCAGCGCATACGGGCGGGATAATGAAAAACTGTTTTTT
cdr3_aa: CASAYGRDNEKLFF

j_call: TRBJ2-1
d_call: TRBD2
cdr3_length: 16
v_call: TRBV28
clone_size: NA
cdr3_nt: TGTGCCAGCAGAGGACCGGGACTAGCGGGGCAGAATGAGCAGTTCTTC
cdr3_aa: CASRGPGLAGQNEQFF

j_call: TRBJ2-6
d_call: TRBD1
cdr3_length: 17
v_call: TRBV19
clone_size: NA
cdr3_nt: TGTGCCAGTAGTCCCAACAGGGGTAGGGCTGGGGCCAACGTCCTGACTTTC
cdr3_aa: CASSPNRGRAGANVLTF

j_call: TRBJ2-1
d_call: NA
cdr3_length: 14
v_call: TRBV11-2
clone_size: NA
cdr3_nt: TGTGCCAGCAGCTTAGGACGGGTCCTCAATGAGCAGTTCTTC
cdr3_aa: CASSLGRVLNEQFF

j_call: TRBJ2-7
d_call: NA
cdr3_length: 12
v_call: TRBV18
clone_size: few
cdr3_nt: TGTGCCAGCTCATCGGGCTCCTACGAGCAGTACTTC
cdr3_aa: CASSSGSYEQYF

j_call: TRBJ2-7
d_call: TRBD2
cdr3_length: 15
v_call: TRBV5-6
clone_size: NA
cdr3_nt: TGTGCCAGCAGCGGTAGCGGGAGAGGGATCTACGAGCAGTACTTC
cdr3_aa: CASSGSGRGIYEQYF

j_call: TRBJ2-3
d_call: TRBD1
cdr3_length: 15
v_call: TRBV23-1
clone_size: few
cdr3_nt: TGCGCCAGCAGTCAAGAGGGACAGGCCCCAGATACGCAGTATTTT
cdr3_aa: CASSQEGQAPDTQYF

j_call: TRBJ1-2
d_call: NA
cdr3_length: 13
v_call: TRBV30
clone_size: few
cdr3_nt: TGTGCCTGGAGTGTCGAGGAGCACTATGGCTACACCTTC
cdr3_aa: CAWSVEEHYGYTF

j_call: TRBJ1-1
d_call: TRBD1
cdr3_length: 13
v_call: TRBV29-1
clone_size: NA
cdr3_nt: TGCAGCGCGAAGGGACAGGAGAACACTGAAGCTTTCTTT
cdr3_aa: CSAKGQENTEAFF

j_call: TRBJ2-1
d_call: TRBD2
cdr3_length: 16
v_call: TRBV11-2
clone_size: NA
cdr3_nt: TGTGCCAGCACCCCAAGGGGGACTAGCGGGAGGTATGAGCAGTTCTTC
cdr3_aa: CASTPRGTSGRYEQFF

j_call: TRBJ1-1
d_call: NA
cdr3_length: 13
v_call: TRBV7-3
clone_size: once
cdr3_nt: TGTGCCAGCAGCTTATCAATCCACACTGAAGCTTTCTTT
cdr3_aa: CASSLSIHTEAFF

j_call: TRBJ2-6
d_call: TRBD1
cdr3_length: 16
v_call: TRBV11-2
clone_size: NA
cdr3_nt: TGTGCCAGCAGTCCGACAGGGGCCCCTGGGGCCAACGTCCTGACTTTC
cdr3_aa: CASSPTGAPGANVLTF

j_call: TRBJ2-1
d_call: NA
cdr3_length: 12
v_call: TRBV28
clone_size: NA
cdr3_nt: TGTGCCAGCAGCCGTGGCCACAATGAGCAGTTCTTC
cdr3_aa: CASSRGHNEQFF

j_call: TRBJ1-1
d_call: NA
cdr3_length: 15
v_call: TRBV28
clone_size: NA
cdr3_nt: TGTGCCAGCAGTTCCCCGGCGGGCAGATACACTGAAGCTTTCTTT
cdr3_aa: CASSSPAGRYTEAFF

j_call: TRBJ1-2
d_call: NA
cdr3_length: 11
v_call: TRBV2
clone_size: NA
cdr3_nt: TGTGCCAGCAGGAGCTACTATGGCTACACCTTC
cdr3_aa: CASRSYYGYTF

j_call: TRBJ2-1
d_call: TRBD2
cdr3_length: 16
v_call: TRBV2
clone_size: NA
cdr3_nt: TGTGCCAGCAGGGTCATAGCGGGACACTCCTACAATGAGCAGTTCTTC
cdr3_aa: CASRVIAGHSYNEQFF